These 4 T cell receptor beta chains came from one sample sequenced in a study of blood T cell repertoires in COVID-19. This table comes from immunoSEQ multiplex PCR, and its TCRdb copy is limited to in-frame clones, with some not included. The data show some 300,000 clones, approximately 89% seen once. Sequencing was carried out using PBMCs or T cells enriched from blood (not recorded which). The receptors stem from a woman aged 45-65 years who had been exposed to COVID-19.

The chain is built from TRBV12-3 or TRBV12-4 and TRBJ1-5; TRBD1 is a possible D gene (6 bases). The CDR3 sequence is 13 residues long. Between the trimmed V and J ends, which lost 1 base and 6 bases, there was a span of 7 bases. The CDR3 DNA reads TGTGCCAGCAGTTTAGAGGGGGTTCAGCCCCAGCATTTT. It codes for CASSLEGVQPQHF.

The chain employs TRBV2 and TRBJ2-6; D is perhaps TRBD1 (6 bases). V was pared by 9 bases and J by 0 bases, with 9 bases between. CDR1 is SNHLY and CDR2 is FYNNEI in the germline V gene. The CDR3 spans 14 residues. CDR3 in DNA: TGTGCCAGTCCGGGACACTCTGGGGCCAACGTCCTGACTTTC. Its translation: CASPGHSGANVLTF. The full variable domain, with the rest looked up from reference TRBV2 and TRBJ2-6, is EPEVTQTPSHQVTQMGQEVILRCVPISNHLYFYWYRQILGQKVEFLVSFYNNEISEKSEIFDDQFSVERPDGSNFTLKIRSTKLEDSAMYFCASPGHSGANVLTFGAGSRLTVL.

The chain couples TRBV10-3 to TRBJ1-1; 7 bases fit TRBD1. The CDR3 is 14 amino acids. Germline V gene lookup returns CDR1 ENHRY and CDR2 SYGVKD. The J segment lost 2 bases and the V segment lost 9 bases, leaving 9 bases of the junction unmatched. This CDR3 is CAMGPTGTNTEAFF. The CDR3 DNA follows: TGTGCCATGGGACCGACAGGGACCAACACTGAAGCTTTCTTT.

In DNA, the CDR3 is TGTGCCAGCTCACCACCGAAAAGACAGGGAGGAGAAAAACTGTTTTTT. Translation gives CASSPPKRQGGEKLFF. The chain joins TRBV18 to TRBJ1-4, with TRBD1 matching 7 bases. The J segment lost 8 bases and the V segment lost 0 bases, leaving 9 bases of the junction unmatched. The germline gives CDR1 KGHSH, CDR2 LQKENI. This CDR3 is built from 16 residues. The full variable domain, completed using reference TRBV18 and TRBJ1-4, is NAGVMQNPRHLVRRRGQEARLRCSPMKGHSHVYWYRQLPEEGLKFMVYLQKENIIDESGMPKERFSAEFPKEGPSILRIQQVVRGDSAAYFCASSPPKRQGGEKLFFGSGTQLSVL.